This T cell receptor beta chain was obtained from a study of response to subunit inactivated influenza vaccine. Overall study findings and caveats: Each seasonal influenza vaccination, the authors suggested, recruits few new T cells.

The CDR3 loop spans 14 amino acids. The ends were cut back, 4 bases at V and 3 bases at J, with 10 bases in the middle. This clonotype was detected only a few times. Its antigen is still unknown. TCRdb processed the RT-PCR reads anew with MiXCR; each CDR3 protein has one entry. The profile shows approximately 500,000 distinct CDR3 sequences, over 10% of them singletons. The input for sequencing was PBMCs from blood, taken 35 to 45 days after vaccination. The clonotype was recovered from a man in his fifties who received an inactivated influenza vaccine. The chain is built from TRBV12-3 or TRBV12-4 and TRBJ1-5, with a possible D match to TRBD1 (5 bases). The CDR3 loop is CASSYRDLNQPQHF. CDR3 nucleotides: TGTGCCAGCAGTTACCGGGACCTCAATCAGCCCCAGCATTTT.